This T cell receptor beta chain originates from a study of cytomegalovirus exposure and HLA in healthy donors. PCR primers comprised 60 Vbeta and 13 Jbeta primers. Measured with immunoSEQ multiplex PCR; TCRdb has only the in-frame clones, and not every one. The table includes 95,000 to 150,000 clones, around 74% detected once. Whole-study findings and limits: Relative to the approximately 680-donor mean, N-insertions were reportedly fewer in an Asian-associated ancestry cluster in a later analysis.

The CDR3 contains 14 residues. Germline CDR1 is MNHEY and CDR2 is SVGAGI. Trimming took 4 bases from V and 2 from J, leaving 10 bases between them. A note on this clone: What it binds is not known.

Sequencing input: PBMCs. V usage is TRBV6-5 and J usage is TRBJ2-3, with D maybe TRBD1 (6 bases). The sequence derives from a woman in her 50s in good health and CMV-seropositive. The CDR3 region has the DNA TGTGCCAGCAGTTTGGGGGCGGACACAGATACGCAGTATTTT. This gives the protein CASSLGADTDTQYF.